Below, 9 T cell receptor beta chains from the same sample are listed, as sequenced in a study of T cell repertoires in cytomegalovirus infection. TCRdb ran MiXCR on the reads and lists one entry per CDR3 protein. Here the sample spans 160,000 or so distinct CDR3 sequences, 23% being singletons. Material for sequencing was PBMCs. Source of these receptors: a human donor in good health (CMV status not recorded). Some clones in this sample may be carry-over from other donors' samples.

The chain combines TRBV28 with TRBJ2-4; D could derive from TRBD1 or TRBD2 (6 bases each). This CDR3 has 18 residues. The germline CDR1 and CDR2 sequences are MDHEN and SYDVKM. V lost 6 bases to trimming and J lost 3 bases, with 24 bases between them. CDR3 DNA: TGTGCCAGCAGCCAAATCGCGGGACACCTAAAAGTCAAAAACATTCAGTACTTC. Translation gives CASSQIAGHLKVKNIQYF.

This clonotype was seen repeatedly, ten times or more. The chain employs TRBV6-1 and TRBJ2-1, with TRBD1 identical over 9 bases. The CDR3 contains 16 residues. The junction had 12 bases not matched to a gene; V was cut back by 7 bases and J by 5 bases. The germline V gene has CDR1 MNHNS and CDR2 SASEGT. The CDR3 loop is CASNAQTGGKDNEQFF. The CDR3 DNA reads TGTGCCAGCAATGCCCAGACAGGGGGTAAAGACAATGAGCAGTTCTTC.

This clonotype was seen only a few times. J is TRBJ2-5 and V is TRBV7-3; D possibly matches TRBD1 or TRBD2 (6 bases each). The CDR3 spans 14 residues. Trimming shortened V by 5 bases and J by 5 bases, and 15 bases separated the two germline ends. Germline V gives CDR1 SGHTA, CDR2 FQGTGA. The CDR3 is CASSLGGQGETQYF. CDR3 sequence (DNA): TGTGCCAGCAGCCTAGGGGGGCAGGGGGAGACCCAGTACTTC.

This clonotype was recorded at least ten times. The chain links TRBV6-1 to TRBJ2-5; no clear D gene. Deletions cut 1 base from V and 0 bases from J, with 12 bases between. CDR3 size: 16 residues. Germline lookup yields CDR1 MNHNS and CDR2 SASEGT. CDR3 in DNA: TGTGCCAGCAGTGAAGGTAGACTCCAGTACCAAGAGACCCAGTACTTC. Residues: CASSEGRLQYQETQYF.

In its sample, this clonotype was seen many times. The V gene is TRBV4-1, the J gene TRBJ2-3, with TRBD2 matching over 13 bases. Germline lookup yields CDR1 MGHRA and CDR2 YSYEKL. V shed 6 bases, J shed 1 base, and the junction held 10 bases outside the gene matches. CDR3 length: 18 residues. In nucleotides, the CDR3 is TGCGCCAGCAGTCCAAGATCCGGACTAGCGGGGGGCACAGATACGCAGTATTTT. Translation gives CASSPRSGLAGGTDTQYF.

The genes are TRBV7-6 and TRBJ2-1; D not resolved. Germline V gives CDR1 SGHVS, CDR2 FNYEAQ. The ends were cut back, 1 base at V and 7 bases at J, with 5 bases in the middle. The CDR3 has 12 amino acids. The CDR3 DNA reads TGTGCCAGCAGCTTAGGGCTGAATGAGCAGTTCTTC. Its translation is CASSLGLNEQFF.

This clonotype was seen a handful of times. The rearrangement uses TRBV20-1 and TRBJ2-3; D remains ambiguous. The CDR3 has 15 amino acids. Trimming stripped 7 bases from V and 4 bases from J, with 21 bases between. Germline-derived CDR1 and CDR2 are DFQATT and SNEGSKA (reference sequence). CDR3 region: CSGNGDSSSSDTQYF. The CDR3 DNA reads TGCAGTGGGAATGGGGATAGCTCTAGTTCAGATACGCAGTATTTT.

CDR3 protein: CASSYSMAGGNYGYTF. The CDR3 DNA reads as TGTGCCAGCAGTTACTCGATGGCAGGGGGTAACTATGGCTACACCTTC. This chain uses TRBV6-2 or TRBV6-3 with TRBJ1-2, with 7 nucleotides matching TRBD1. The V gene end was trimmed by 0 bases and the J gene end by 1 base; junction bases not matched to a gene: 5. This CDR3 has 16 residues. Germline CDR1 and CDR2: MNHEY and SVGEGT.

This sequence joins TRBV20-1 and TRBJ2-5; tentatively, D is TRBD1 or TRBD2 (6 bases each). The CDR3 loop spans 13 amino acids. From germline, CDR1 is DFQATT and CDR2 SNEGSKA (reference sequence). The V gene lost 3 bases and the J gene lost 4 bases, with 12 bases spanning the gap. The CDR3 protein is CSARHSGAETQYF. The CDR3 coding sequence is TGCAGTGCTAGGCATTCGGGGGCAGAGACCCAGTACTTC.